Presented here are 8 T cell receptor beta chains from one specimen sequenced in a study of beta chain features in type 1 diabetes. Reverse transcribing all isolated RNA meant expressed TCRB transcripts were sequenced. Here immunoSEQ multiplex PCR was the method, and the copy in TCRdb shows in-frame clones only, minus some. The data show some 400,000 clones, around 16% seen once. Sequenced sample: naive CD4+ T cells from blood. The receptor source for this set is a woman aged 18-35 years in good health.

This chain uses TRBV29-1 with TRBJ1-1, with no clear D. The CDR3 extends over 10 amino acids. Trimming left V 3 bases short and J 8 bases short, with 7 bases between. CDR1 is SQVTM and CDR2 is ANQGSEA in the germline V gene. The CDR3 DNA sequence: TGCAGCGTTGATGGTGGCGAAGCTTTCTTT. It codes for CSVDGGEAFF.

A few counts support this clone. The chain combines TRBV25-1 with TRBJ2-5; the match to TRBD2 covers 7 bases. The CDR3 length is 16 residues. Germline V gene data show CDR1 as MGHDK and CDR2 as SYGVNS. Trimming took 4 bases from V and 4 from J; bases not matched to a gene: 12. CDR3 residues: CASSGGWGGAGETQYF. In nucleotides, the CDR3 is TGTGCCAGCAGTGGGGGATGGGGAGGGGCCGGAGAGACCCAGTACTTC.

This clone was counted only a few times. The chain is built from TRBV5-1 and TRBJ2-1; TRBD2 is a possible D gene (5 bases). Looked up from germline, CDR1 is SGHRS and CDR2 is YFSETQ. V lost 3 bases and J lost 8, with 9 bases in between. The CDR3 totals 12 residues. The CDR3 loop is CASSSDGDEQFF. CDR3 nucleotides: TGCGCCAGCAGCTCGGACGGGGATGAGCAGTTCTTC. The complete variable domain, with remaining parts taken from reference TRBV5-1 and TRBJ2-1, reads KAGVTQTPRYLIKTRGQQVTLSCSPISGHRSVSWYQQTPGQGLQFLFEYFSETQRNKGNFPGRFSGRQFSNSRSEMNVSTLELGDSALYLCASSSDGDEQFFGPGTRLTVL.

This rearrangement joins TRBV29-1 to TRBJ2-3; 7 positions match TRBD2. Germline loops: CDR1 SQVTM, CDR2 ANQGSEA. Germline trimming cut 7 bases from V and 5 bases from J; bases unmatched to any gene: 12. There are 14 residues in the CDR3. This chain's CDR3 is CSARAGGRIDTQYF. The CDR3 region has the DNA TGCAGCGCCCGGGCCGGGGGGAGGATAGATACGCAGTATTTT.

This clone was detected only a few times. CDR3 DNA sequence: TGTGCCAGCAGCCCGGGACAGGGGACTTACAATGAGCAGTTCTTC. Its translation: CASSPGQGTYNEQFF. The genes are TRBV9 and TRBJ2-1, with 10 bases lining up with TRBD1. Germline V gene sequence: CDR1 SGDLS, CDR2 YYNGEE. J was trimmed by 4 bases and V by 4 bases; bases with no gene match: 5. The CDR3 totals 15 residues.

The chain combines TRBV4-3 with TRBJ1-2; D not resolved. Germline values: CDR1 LGHNA, CDR2 YSLEER. The CDR3 totals 13 residues. V lost 1 base and J 8 bases, leaving 11 bases between the germline ends. CDR3 nucleotides: TGCGCCAGCAGCCAAGTTTCCTGGGAGGGCTACACCTTC. Translating gives CASSQVSWEGYTF.

CDR3 sequence: CASSVDLRDSEQFF. As DNA, the CDR3 is TGTGCCAGCAGCGTAGACCTCCGGGACTCTGAGCAGTTCTTC. This chain links TRBV9 with TRBJ2-1; D is perhaps TRBD2 (6 bases). The germline V gene encodes CDR1 SGDLS and CDR2 YYNGEE. V lost 0 bases, J lost 9 bases, and 13 bases lay in between. The CDR3 extends over 14 amino acids.

The chain uses TRBV29-1 and TRBJ2-7, with no clear D. The germline V and J ends were trimmed by 4 bases and 0 bases, with 10 bases remaining between them. Per germline, CDR1 SQVTM and CDR2 ANQGSEA. The CDR3 runs to 13 residues. The CDR3 DNA follows: TGCAGCGTTGTCACCCTCAGCTCCTACGAGCAGTACTTC. Its protein is CSVVTLSSYEQYF.